The clone carrying this TCR beta chain was seen only a few times. The antigen is not known. This entry belongs to a study of beta chain features in type 1 diabetes. Expressed TCRB transcripts were sequenced because the entire RNA isolate underwent reverse transcription. There were around 3.5 million reads on average in the naive, central memory and regulatory T cell samples. Some clones are missing from TCRdb's copy, which holds only in-frame ones; the method was immunoSEQ multiplex PCR. The table lists just over 450,000 clones, approximately 31% of them singletons. This CDR3 region has 19 residues. Germline CDR1 LGHNT, CDR2 FRNRAP. The ends lost 4 bases at V and 0 bases at J; junction bases unmatched: 15. Overall study findings and caveats: Possible PCR preference for shorter templates applied equally to patients and controls. Within patients, naive, central memory and Treg TCRB repertoires seemed more similar than within healthy donors.

This clonotype was obtained from a man aged 18-30 years in good health. Sequenced material: naive CD4+ T cells from blood. The V call is TRBV12-5, the J call TRBJ2-4, with 7 bases fitting TRBD1. In DNA form, the CDR3 reads TGTGCTAGTGGTTCCTCGACAGGGTTGGAGCCCTTAGCCAAAAACATTCAGTACTTC. It is translated as CASGSSTGLEPLAKNIQYF.